What follows are 24 T cell receptor beta chains derived from one specimen sequenced in a study of cytomegalovirus exposure and HLA in healthy donors. Use of 60 Vbeta and 13 Jbeta primers characterized the PCR. Profiling relied on immunoSEQ multiplex PCR, and the TCRdb table lists in-frame clones only, not all of them. The profile shows around 140,000 clones, about two thirds of them singletons. The sample was PBMCs. Receptors were obtained from a middle-aged woman in good health and CMV-seronegative.

The J gene is TRBJ2-1, the V gene TRBV9; D unresolved. The CDR3 spans 15 residues. CDR1 and CDR2 (germline): SGDLS, YYNGEE. V was shortened by 3 bases and J by 9 bases, with 19 bases between the two germline ends. The chain's CDR3 is CASSDTDRVSGEQFF. In DNA form, the CDR3 reads TGTGCCAGCAGCGACACAGACCGAGTAAGTGGTGAGCAGTTCTTC.

Only a few counts were recorded for this clone. The chain combines TRBV27 with TRBJ2-5, with TRBD2 identical over 8 bases. The CDR3 has 16 residues. Germline CDR1 and CDR2: MNHEY and SMNVEV (reference sequence). The trim removed 5 bases at V and 8 bases at J, leaving 16 bases unmatched. CDR3 bases: TGTGCCAGCAGTCCCTTGATGGCGGGGGGCCCCTCTACCCAGTACTTC. Encoded protein: CASSPLMAGGPSTQYF.

This clone appeared a few times. This chain uses TRBV5-6 with TRBJ1-2; D may be TRBD1 (5 bases). Germline CDR1 reads SGHDT; CDR2 reads YYEEEE. Trimming shortened V by 3 bases and J by 4 bases, and 16 bases separated the two germline ends. The CDR3 length is 15 residues. CDR3 sequence reads: CASSSGRLGSYGYTF. For the CDR3, the DNA is TGTGCCAGCAGCTCAGGGCGCTTAGGTAGCTATGGCTACACCTTC.

This clone has a handful of counts. The chain couples TRBV4-1 to TRBJ2-1; TRBD2 aligns across 12 bases. This CDR3 has 20 amino acids. Germline trimming cut 0 bases from V and 0 bases from J; bases unmatched to any gene: 9. Germline V gene data show CDR1 as MGHRA and CDR2 as YSYEKL. DNA for the CDR3: TGCGCCAGCAGCCAAGATCGAGGGCTAGCGGGGGGGAGCTCCTACAATGAGCAGTTCTTC. This codes for CASSQDRGLAGGSSYNEQFF.

This clone was recorded once. V gene TRBV7-6 combines with J gene TRBJ2-7, with 13 bases matching TRBD2. This CDR3 comprises 16 residues. Germline trimming cut 4 bases from V and 1 base from J; bases unmatched to any gene: 4. Germline V gives CDR1 SGHVS, CDR2 FNYEAQ. Written as DNA, the CDR3 is TGTGCCAGCAGCTGGGGACTAGCGGGGCGATCCTACGAGCAGTACTTC. This gives the protein CASSWGLAGRSYEQYF.

V is TRBV4-1 and J is TRBJ2-5; D remains unclear. CDR1 and CDR2 (germline): MGHRA, YSYEKL. V lost 2 bases, J lost 5 bases, and 12 bases lay in between. CDR3 length: 14 residues. The CDR3 nucleotides are TGCGCCAGCAGCCAACTTGAGGTGTTGGAGACCCAGTACTTC. As protein: CASSQLEVLETQYF.

CDR3: CASRDPGGGQPNPDTGELFF. In nucleotides, the CDR3 is TGTGCCAGCAGGGATCCGGGGGGGGGTCAACCAAACCCGGACACCGGGGAGCTGTTTTTT. The chain employs TRBV2 and TRBJ2-2, with TRBD2 matching 8 bases. Losses at the gene ends were 6 bases for V and 3 bases for J; bases not matched to a gene: 21. The V gene's germline CDR1 is SNHLY and CDR2 FYNNEI. This CDR3 has 20 amino acids.

This chain joins TRBV27 and TRBJ1-2; maybe TRBD1 (6 bases). Germline loops: CDR1 MNHEY, CDR2 SMNVEV (reference sequence). This CDR3 is built from 13 residues. The ends were cut back, 5 bases at V and 4 bases at J, with 11 bases in the middle. CDR3 bases: TGTGCCAGCAGTACGGAACAGGGCTATGGCTACACCTTC. Its translation: CASSTEQGYGYTF.

The chain joins TRBV9 to TRBJ1-1, with no clear D. Trimming stripped 0 bases from V and 1 base from J, with 4 bases between. Germline CDR1 reads SGDLS; CDR2 reads YYNGEE. The CDR3 spans 13 residues. Here the CDR3 DNA reads TGTGCCAGCAGCGTAGAGCAGAACACTGAAGCTTTCTTT. Its protein is CASSVEQNTEAFF.

This clone has only a few counts. The CDR3 DNA reads as TGCGCCAGCGGCCTCGAGGGGGCGGCAGATACGCAGTATTTT. This translates into CASGLEGAADTQYF. The V call is TRBV5-1, the J call TRBJ2-3, with 7 bases identical to TRBD1. The CDR3 runs 14 residues. V was pared by 7 bases and J by 4 bases, with 9 bases of the junction left unmatched. Germline CDR1 and CDR2: SGHRS and YFSETQ.

This sequence joins TRBV11-1 and TRBJ2-3; 7 bases line up with TRBD2. Trimming cost V 6 bases and J 2 bases; bases outside gene matches: 5. Germline assignment: CDR1 SGHAT and CDR2 FQDESV (reference sequence). This CDR3 comprises 14 residues. In nucleotides, the CDR3 is TGTGCCAGCAGGCTCGGGAGGCTCACAGATACGCAGTATTTT. Protein product: CASRLGRLTDTQYF.

The rearrangement joins TRBV7-2 to TRBJ2-2, with 7 nucleotides matching TRBD1. Germline assignment: CDR1 SGHTA and CDR2 FQGNSA. V lost 3 bases and J lost 1; bases outside the gene matches: 2. This CDR3 region has 15 residues. The chain's CDR3 is CASSFRDRNTGELFF. CDR3 sequence (DNA): TGTGCCAGCAGCTTTCGGGACAGGAACACCGGGGAGCTGTTTTTT.

This clone was detected a few times. The V and J genes are TRBV27 and TRBJ1-2; D possibly corresponds to TRBD1 (5 bases). Trimming shortened V by 3 bases and J by 6 bases, and 14 bases separated the two germline ends. CDR3 size: 14 residues. Germline CDR1 reads MNHEY; CDR2 reads SMNVEV (reference sequence). This chain's CDR3 is CASSFIGDSDGYTF. Written as DNA, the CDR3 is TGTGCCAGCAGTTTTATAGGAGACAGCGATGGCTACACCTTC.

The CDR3 spells CASSPRREINSPLHF. The DNA of the CDR3 is TGTGCCAGCAGCCCCAGGAGGGAGATTAATTCACCCCTCCACTTT. The V call is TRBV5-8, the J call TRBJ1-6; no clear D. Germline V lookup: CDR1 SGHTS, CDR2 YDEGEE. Trimming took off 4 bases at V and 6 bases at J, with 14 bases between the two ends. The CDR3 totals 15 residues.

CDR3 loop: CASSLVGGSSGPQHF. The CDR3 DNA sequence: TGTGCCAGCAGCTTGGTGGGGGGGAGCTCGGGGCCCCAGCATTTT. V is TRBV5-5 and J is TRBJ1-5, with D perhaps matching TRBD1 (5 bases). CDR3 size: 15 residues. Germline V CDR1 and CDR2: SGHKS, YYEKEE (reference sequence). With 0 bases removed from V and 9 bases from J, the gap between germline ends came to 16 bases.

This clone was picked up one time. V usage is TRBV20-1 and J usage is TRBJ2-7; TRBD2 is a possible D gene (6 bases). The CDR3 consists of 11 residues. Between the trimmed V and J ends, which lost 6 bases and 4 bases, there was a span of 10 bases. Germline CDR1 and CDR2: DFQATT and SNEGSKA (reference sequence). The CDR3 region has the DNA TGCAGTGCCCCGGGGGATTACGAGCAGTACTTC. Amino acids: CSAPGDYEQYF.

This chain links TRBV30 with TRBJ1-1; 9 bases are a match to TRBD1. CDR3 length: 16 residues. The V and J ends lost 0 bases and 0 bases, in that order; junction bases with no gene match: 5. Germline CDR1 is GTSNPN and CDR2 is SVGIG (reference sequence). The CDR3 sequence: CAWSVPGTGLNTEAFF. Here the CDR3 DNA reads TGTGCCTGGAGTGTACCTGGGACAGGGCTGAACACTGAAGCTTTCTTT.

The rearrangement joins TRBV9 to TRBJ2-1; TRBD2 aligns across 9 bases. The CDR3 runs to 19 residues. Germline V CDR1 and CDR2: SGDLS, YYNGEE. V shed 5 bases and J 0 bases; nucleotides not matched to a gene: 15. CDR3 protein: CASSDARGGGGVSYNEQFF. The DNA of the CDR3 is TGTGCCAGCAGTGACGCCCGGGGAGGCGGGGGGGTCTCCTACAATGAGCAGTTCTTC.

The rearrangement links TRBV2 to TRBJ2-1, with D possibly being TRBD1 (5 bases). The germline gives CDR1 SNHLY, CDR2 FYNNEI. This CDR3 has 17 residues. Trimming cost V 7 bases and J 4 bases, with 23 bases left between them. Here the CDR3 reads CASIGWLGHEQYNEQFF. The CDR3 DNA sequence: TGTGCCAGCATTGGATGGCTTGGACACGAACAATACAATGAGCAGTTCTTC. Full variable domain (remainder filled in from reference TRBV2 and TRBJ2-1): EPEVTQTPSHQVTQMGQEVILRCVPISNHLYFYWYRQILGQKVEFLVSFYNNEISEKSEIFDDQFSVERPDGSNFTLKIRSTKLEDSAMYFCASIGWLGHEQYNEQFFGPGTRLTVL.

This sequence joins TRBV7-6 and TRBJ2-2; 8 bases map to TRBD1. The CDR3 covers 14 residues. The J segment lost 9 bases and the V segment lost 5 bases, leaving 8 bases of the junction unmatched. Germline V gene sequence: CDR1 SGHVS, CDR2 FNYEAQ. For the CDR3, the DNA is TGTGCCAGCAGCCGACGACAGGGGCCCCGGGAGCTGTTTTTT. This codes for CASSRRQGPRELFF.

The chain employs TRBV5-6 and TRBJ2-6; possible D gene TRBD1, 5 bases. The germline V and J ends were trimmed by 0 bases and 0 bases, with 13 bases remaining between them. Germline loops: CDR1 SGHDT, CDR2 YYEEEE. The CDR3 sequence is 18 residues long. Written as DNA, the CDR3 is TGTGCCAGCAGCTTGGACGGACACGGAAACTCTGGGGCCAACGTCCTGACTTTC. Translating gives CASSLDGHGNSGANVLTF.

The rearrangement uses TRBV28 and TRBJ1-2; 8 nucleotides align to TRBD1. CDR1 is MDHEN, CDR2 SYDVKM, per germline. J lost 4 bases, V lost 1 base, and 8 bases had no gene match. This CDR3 is built from 16 residues. CDR3 region: CASSLFRDRSPYGYTF. The DNA for the CDR3 is TGTGCCAGCAGTTTATTTCGGGACAGGTCTCCCTATGGCTACACCTTC.

In its sample, this clone was seen once. The chain recombines TRBV11-2 with TRBJ1-1; D perhaps matches TRBD1 (5 bases). Trimming removed 0 bases from V and 8 bases from J, with 19 bases in between. The germline gives CDR1 SGHAT, CDR2 FQNNGV. The CDR3 is 16 amino acids. The CDR3 DNA reads TGTGCCAGCAGCTTAGATCCCGGGGCCGGGGGACCCGAAGCTTTCTTT. It translates to CASSLDPGAGGPEAFF.

The chain couples TRBV19 to TRBJ2-1; 8 nucleotides agree with TRBD2. The germline CDR1 and CDR2 sequences are LNHDA and SQIVND (reference sequence). V lost 3 bases to trimming and J lost 2 bases; unmatched junction nucleotides: 3. This CDR3 is built from 15 residues. CDR3 DNA: TGTGCCAGTAGTATTTTCGGGGGGGCCTACAATGAGCAGTTCTTC. This codes for CASSIFGGAYNEQFF.